A selection of T cell receptor beta chains follows, all from one sample in a study of Ad26.COV2.S vaccination and SARS-CoV-2 variants. Clones were sequenced by immunoSEQ multiplex PCR, and TCRdb holds only the in-frame ones, with some missing. This sample has 430,000 or so clones, with more than 80% found just once. Source: peripheral blood, taken in a trial of Ad26.COV2.S vaccine versus placebo. The receptor source for this set is a person aged 18-60 years who received the Ad26.COV2.S COVID-19 vaccine or a placebo. Each CDR3 is given with its conserved first and last residue. D genes are given only for firm matches. A clone size is listed for some rows: how often the clone was seen (once, few, many), or a class if it is expanded.

j_call cdr3_length clone_size d_call v_call cdr3_nt cdr3_aa
TRBJ1-2 14 once NA TRBV25-1 TGTGCCAGCAGTGAATCGGGGACTCTTTATGGCTACACCTTC CASSESGTLYGYTF
TRBJ2-3 13 NA NA TRBV28 TGTGCCAGCAGTTTTCAGAGCACAGATACGCAGTATTTT CASSFQSTDTQYF
TRBJ1-2 13 NA TRBD1 TRBV12-3/TRBV12-4 TGTGCCAGCAGAGCGACAGGGGAAGATGGCTACACCTTC CASRATGEDGYTF
TRBJ2-7 17 NA NA TRBV4-2 TGTGCCAGCAGCCAAGACCCCTCAGAGGGGAACCCCTACGAGCAGTACTTC CASSQDPSEGNPYEQYF
TRBJ2-7 15 once TRBD2 TRBV2 TGTGCCAGCAGTGAGGGCGGGAGGGGACCCTACGAGCAGTACTTC CASSEGGRGPYEQYF
TRBJ2-3 16 NA NA TRBV6-5 TGTGCCAGCAGTTACTATGGGGGGCTGAGAACAGATACGCAGTATTTT CASSYYGGLRTDTQYF
TRBJ2-1 14 NA TRBD2 TRBV9 TGTGCCAGCAGCTCATGGACTAGCGGCAATGAGCAGTTCTTC CASSSWTSGNEQFF
TRBJ2-1 15 NA TRBD2 TRBV4-2 TGTGCCAGCAGCCAAGAGCGGGAGTTCTACAATGAGCAGTTCTTC CASSQEREFYNEQFF
TRBJ2-7 13 NA NA TRBV30 TGTGCCTGGAGCAGGGGTTTGATCTACGAGCAGTACTTC CAWSRGLIYEQYF
TRBJ2-5 12 NA NA TRBV19 TGTGCCAGTAGTAATCGGCGGGAGACCCAGTACTTC CASSNRRETQYF
TRBJ2-1 16 NA TRBD2 TRBV7-9 TGTGCCAGCAGCTTACGACTAGCGGGAGGGTACAATGAGCAGTTCTTC CASSLRLAGGYNEQFF
TRBJ2-1 14 NA TRBD2 TRBV29-1 TGCAGCGTTCGAGCGGGAGGGATCTACAATGAGCAGTTCTTC CSVRAGGIYNEQFF
TRBJ2-1 13 NA NA TRBV5-1 TGCGCCAGCAGACCAACAGGCAACAATGAGCAGTTCTTC CASRPTGNNEQFF
TRBJ2-3 15 NA NA TRBV7-2 TGTGCCAGCAGCTTGGGAGCGGTCATCGCAGATACGCAGTATTTT CASSLGAVIADTQYF
TRBJ2-7 13 NA NA TRBV7-6 TGTGCCAGCAGCAAAGGGACTTCCTACGAGCAGTACTTC CASSKGTSYEQYF
TRBJ2-1 16 NA TRBD2 TRBV4-3 TGCGCCAGCAGCCAAGATCGTACTAGCGGGTTGGATGAGCAGTTCTTC CASSQDRTSGLDEQFF
TRBJ2-2 14 NA NA TRBV2 TGTGCCAGCAGTGATAAGTGGATACCCGGGGAGCTGTTTTTT CASSDKWIPGELFF
TRBJ1-2 13 NA NA TRBV6-2/TRBV6-3 TGTGCCAGCAGTACACAAATCGGCTATGGCTACACCTTC CASSTQIGYGYTF
TRBJ2-1 14 NA NA TRBV3-1/TRBV3-2 TGTGCCAGCAGCCAGGACAGCTCCTACAATGAGCAGTTCTTC CASSQDSSYNEQFF
TRBJ1-2 13 NA NA TRBV25-1 TGTGCCAGCAGTGAGCAGGGGTACTATGGCTACACCTTC CASSEQGYYGYTF
TRBJ2-5 16 NA TRBD2 TRBV2 TGTGCCAGCAGTGAAGGGTTAGCGGGAGGGCAAGAGACCCAGTACTTC CASSEGLAGGQETQYF
TRBJ2-7 15 NA TRBD2 TRBV7-9 TGTGCCAGCAGCCCTAGCGGGAGGTCAAGTTACGAGCAGTACTTC CASSPSGRSSYEQYF
TRBJ1-6 16 NA NA TRBV5-6 TGTGCCAGCAGCTTGAGGTCCGCTCAGTATAATTCACCCCTCCACTTT CASSLRSAQYNSPLHF
TRBJ1-6 15 NA NA TRBV6-5 TGTGCCAGCAGACCCATTAGCTCCTATAATTCACCCCTCCACTTT CASRPISSYNSPLHF
TRBJ2-5 15 NA TRBD2 TRBV7-7 TGTGCTAGCAGCCCCGGGACTAGCGGGCAAGAGACCCAGTACTTC CASSPGTSGQETQYF
TRBJ2-7 12 NA NA TRBV7-9 TGTGCCAGCAGCCTGAGCTCCTACGAGCAGTACTTC CASSLSSYEQYF
TRBJ2-7 12 NA NA TRBV29-1 TGCAGCGTCGAACTACAGGGCTACGAGCAGTACTTC CSVELQGYEQYF
TRBJ2-1 12 NA TRBD2 TRBV30 TGTGCCTGGACTAGCGGGAGCTATGAGCAGTTCTTC CAWTSGSYEQFF
TRBJ1-1 13 NA NA TRBV10-3 TGTGCCATCAGAGTCGGGGGGAACACTGAAGCTTTCTTT CAIRVGGNTEAFF
TRBJ2-3 16 NA TRBD2 TRBV18 TGTGCCAGCTCACCGCAAAGCGGGAAGCTCACAGATACGCAGTATTTT CASSPQSGKLTDTQYF
TRBJ2-5 13 NA NA TRBV7-9 TGTGCCAGCAGCTTACAGGGTGTTGAGACCCAGTACTTC CASSLQGVETQYF